This TCR beta chain was identified during a study of response to subunit inactivated influenza vaccine (dated by TCRdb to the late 2010s). For the wider study: Deep quantitative profiling of the T cell receptor repertoire was used in the study to follow responses to a trivalent subunit inactivated influenza vaccine.

This clonotype was seen only a few times. This receptor's antigen is unknown. No much larger clone is present one base from it, and per-base qualities are unavailable. The method was RT-PCR. Sequenced using an Illumina HiSeq 2500. TCRdb handled the public reads itself, with Q25 trimming in fastp and clone calling in MiXCR, and kept productive beta chains. Rows are unified per CDR3 protein, each entry keeping the most common DNA and genes. Present in this sample are approximately 300,000 distinct CDR3 sequences, approximately 21% of which were seen just once. 10% of the sample is taken by the ten largest. Including the terminal cysteine and phenylalanine, the CDR3 comprises 15 residues. Of the read, only the CDR3 DNA is kept; its 45 bases are in frame from base 1. Overall study outcomes, separate from this receptor: The authors suggested that each seasonal influenza vaccination may recruit only a limited number of new T cells.

The clonotype originates from a man aged 50 to 69 who received an inactivated influenza vaccine. Donor details come from another sample of the same person, matched by shared clones. This receptor chain uses TRBV21-1 and TRBJ2-7; no check of the table's D call, TRBD2, against the DNA was made. TRBV21-1 is annotated as a pseudogene. The input for sequencing was PBMCs from blood, taken about 19 months after vaccination. The DNA reads as follows: TGTGCCAGCAGCAAAGTCTGGGCCTGCCGCTACGAGCAGTACTTC. This encodes CASSKVWACRYEQYF.